The source of this T cell receptor (beta chain) is a study of vaccination effects on CD4 cells after COVID-19. This clone has a handful of counts. Its antigen is unidentified. CD4+ T cells specific for antigen were expanded with viral peptide pools by the ViraFEST assay before sequencing. Subsequent to roughly 9 days of culture, CD4+ T cells were isolated. SARS-CoV-2 infected the person between March and December 2020, as confirmed by PCR. The protocol was immunoSEQ multiplex PCR, while the TCRdb copy is restricted to in-frame clones and leaves out a portion. The data contain 42,000 or so clones, under 80% of them singletons. The CDR3 sequence is 15 residues long. With 5 bases removed from V and 3 bases from J, the gap between germline ends came to 13 bases. Germline CDR1 SGHTA, CDR2 FQGTGA.

Sequenced here: CD4+ T cells from PBMCs cultured with a peptide pool, sampled before COVID-19 vaccination. V is TRBV7-3 and J is TRBJ2-2, with D possibly being TRBD1 or TRBD2 (5 bases each). The source of this sequence is a human donor who had a prior SARS-CoV-2 infection. The CDR3 DNA is TGTGCCAGCAGCCTCGGGGCGGGCTACACCGGGGAGCTGTTTTTT. Its translation is CASSLGAGYTGELFF.